This record looks at one T cell receptor beta chain sequence and its context. The CDR3 contains 16 residues. Germline V gene sequence: CDR1 SGHVS, CDR2 FNYEAQ. V lost 5 bases to trimming and J lost 0 bases; unmatched junction nucleotides: 6. The record originates from a study of technical replicates of blood from a few donors. Data came from immunoSEQ multiplex PCR; TCRdb stores just in-frame clones and leaves some out. The profile shows more than 90,000 clones, almost 96% of them singletons. The material sequenced was T cells isolated from PBMCs. This TCR came from a human donor in good health. The chain carries TRBV7-6 and TRBJ1-3; 8 bases are shared with TRBD1. This CDR3 is CASSTGTGPSGNTIYF. CDR3 nucleotides: TGTGCCAGCAGCACCGGGACAGGCCCCTCTGGAAACACCATATATTTT.